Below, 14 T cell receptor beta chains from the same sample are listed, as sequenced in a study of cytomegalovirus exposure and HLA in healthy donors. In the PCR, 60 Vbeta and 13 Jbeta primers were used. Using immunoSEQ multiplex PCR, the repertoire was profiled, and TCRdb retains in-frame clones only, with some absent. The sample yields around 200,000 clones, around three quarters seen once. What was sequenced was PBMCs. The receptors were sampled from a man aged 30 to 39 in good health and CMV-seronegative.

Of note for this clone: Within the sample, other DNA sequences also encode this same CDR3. The CDR3 DNA sequence: TGTGCCAGCAGTCTAACTAGCGGGAGCTACAATGAGCAGTTCTTC. Its translation: CASSLTSGSYNEQFF. J is TRBJ2-1 and V is TRBV2, with 11 bases matching TRBD2. After removal of 5 bases from V and 3 bases from J, the junction contained 3 bases not matched to a gene. Germline-derived CDR1 and CDR2 are SNHLY and FYNNEI. This CDR3 has 15 amino acids.

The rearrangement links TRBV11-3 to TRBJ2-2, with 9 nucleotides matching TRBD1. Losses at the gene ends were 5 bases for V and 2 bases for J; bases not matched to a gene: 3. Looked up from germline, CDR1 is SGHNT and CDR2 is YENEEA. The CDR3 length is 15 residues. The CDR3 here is CASSQGQGNTGELFF. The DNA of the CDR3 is TGTGCCAGCAGCCAGGGACAGGGAAACACCGGGGAGCTGTTTTTT.

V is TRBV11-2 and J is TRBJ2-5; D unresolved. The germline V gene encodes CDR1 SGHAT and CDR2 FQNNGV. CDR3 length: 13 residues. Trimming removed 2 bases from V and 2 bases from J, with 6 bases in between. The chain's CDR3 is CASSLWQQETQYF. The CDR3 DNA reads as TGTGCCAGCAGCTTATGGCAGCAAGAGACCCAGTACTTC.

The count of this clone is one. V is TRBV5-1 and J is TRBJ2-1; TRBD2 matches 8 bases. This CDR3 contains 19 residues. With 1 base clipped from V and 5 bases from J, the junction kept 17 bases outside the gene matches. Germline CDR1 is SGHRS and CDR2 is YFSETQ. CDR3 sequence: CASSLLATSASLENNEQFF. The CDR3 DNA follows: TGCGCCAGCAGCTTGTTGGCGACTAGCGCCTCCCTAGAGAACAATGAGCAGTTCTTC.

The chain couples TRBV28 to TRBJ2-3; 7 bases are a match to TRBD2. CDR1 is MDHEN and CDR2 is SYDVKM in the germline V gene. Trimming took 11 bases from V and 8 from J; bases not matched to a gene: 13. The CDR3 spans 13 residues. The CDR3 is CASLAGREGTQYF. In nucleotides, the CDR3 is TGTGCCTCTTTAGCGGGCCGCGAAGGTACGCAGTATTTT.

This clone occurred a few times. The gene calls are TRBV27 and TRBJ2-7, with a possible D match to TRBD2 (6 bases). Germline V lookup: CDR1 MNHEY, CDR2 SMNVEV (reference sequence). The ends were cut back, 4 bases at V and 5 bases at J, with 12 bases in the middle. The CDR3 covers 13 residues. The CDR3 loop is CASSSEGRHEQYF. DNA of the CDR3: TGTGCCAGCAGTTCGGAGGGTCGACACGAGCAGTACTTC.

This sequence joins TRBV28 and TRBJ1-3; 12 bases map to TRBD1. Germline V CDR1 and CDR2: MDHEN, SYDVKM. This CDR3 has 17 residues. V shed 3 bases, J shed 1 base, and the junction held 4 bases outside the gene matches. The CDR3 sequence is CASSFGGQGASGNTIYF. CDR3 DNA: TGTGCCAGCAGTTTTGGGGGACAGGGGGCGTCTGGAAACACCATATATTTT.

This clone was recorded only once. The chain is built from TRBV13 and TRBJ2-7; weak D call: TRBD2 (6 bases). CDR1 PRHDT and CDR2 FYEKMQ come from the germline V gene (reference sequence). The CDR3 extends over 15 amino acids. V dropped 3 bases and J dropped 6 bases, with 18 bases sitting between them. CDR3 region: CASSFQAAPGGEQYF. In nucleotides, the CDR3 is TGTGCCAGCAGCTTCCAGGCGGCCCCCGGGGGCGAGCAGTACTTC.

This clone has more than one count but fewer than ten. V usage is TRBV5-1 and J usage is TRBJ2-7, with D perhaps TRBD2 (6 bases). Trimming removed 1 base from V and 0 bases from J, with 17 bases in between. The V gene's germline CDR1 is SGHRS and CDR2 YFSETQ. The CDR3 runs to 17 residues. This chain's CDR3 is CASSLKDGGEVSYEQYF. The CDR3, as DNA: TGCGCCAGCAGCTTGAAGGATGGAGGGGAAGTCTCCTACGAGCAGTACTTC.

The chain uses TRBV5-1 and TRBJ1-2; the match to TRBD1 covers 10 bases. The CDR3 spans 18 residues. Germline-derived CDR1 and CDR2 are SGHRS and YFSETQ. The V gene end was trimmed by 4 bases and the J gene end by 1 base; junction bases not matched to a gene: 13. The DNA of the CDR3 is TGCGCCAGCAGCCGGGGCAGGGGGACAGGGGAAGGTAACTATGGCTACACCTTC. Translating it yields CASSRGRGTGEGNYGYTF.

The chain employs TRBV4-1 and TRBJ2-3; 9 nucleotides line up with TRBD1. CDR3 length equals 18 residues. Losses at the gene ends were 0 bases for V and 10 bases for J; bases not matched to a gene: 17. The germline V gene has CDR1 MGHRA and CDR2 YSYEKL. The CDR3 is CASSQDGGRDRVGGAQYF. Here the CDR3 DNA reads TGCGCCAGCAGCCAAGATGGGGGTCGGGACAGGGTTGGCGGGGCGCAGTATTTT.

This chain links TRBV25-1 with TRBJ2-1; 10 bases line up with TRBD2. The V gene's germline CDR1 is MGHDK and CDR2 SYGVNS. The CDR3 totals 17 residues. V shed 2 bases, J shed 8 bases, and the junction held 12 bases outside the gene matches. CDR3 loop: CASSERGLAGVRDEQFF. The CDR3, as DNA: TGTGCCAGCAGTGAAAGGGGCCTAGCGGGGGTCAGGGATGAGCAGTTCTTC.

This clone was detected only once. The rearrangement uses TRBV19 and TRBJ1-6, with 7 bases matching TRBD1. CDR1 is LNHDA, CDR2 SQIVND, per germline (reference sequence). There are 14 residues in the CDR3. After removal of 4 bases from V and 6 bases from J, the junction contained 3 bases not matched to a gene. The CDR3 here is CASSNRGTNSPLHF. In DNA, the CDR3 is TGTGCCAGTAGTAACAGGGGAACTAATTCACCCCTCCACTTT.

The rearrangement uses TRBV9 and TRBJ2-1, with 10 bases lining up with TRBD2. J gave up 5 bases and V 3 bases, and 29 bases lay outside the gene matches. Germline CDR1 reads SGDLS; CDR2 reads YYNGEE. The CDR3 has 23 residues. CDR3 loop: CASSARPTVLQASGSLLDNEQFF. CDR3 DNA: TGTGCCAGCAGCGCCCGCCCGACGGTCCTCCAGGCTAGCGGGAGTTTATTAGACAATGAGCAGTTCTTC. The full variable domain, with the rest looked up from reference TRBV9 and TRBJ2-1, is DSGVTQTPKHLITATGQRVTLRCSPRSGDLSVYWYQQSLDQGLQFLIQYYNGEERAKGNILERFSAQQFPDLHSELNLSSLELGDSALYFCASSARPTVLQASGSLLDNEQFFGPGTRLTVL.